Shown below are 9 T cell receptor beta chains from a single sample sequenced in a study of cytomegalovirus exposure and HLA in healthy donors (TCRdb year 2017). Receptor libraries were prepared by the immunoSEQ multiplex PCR assay. A mixture of 60 forward primers for TCR Vbeta segments and 13 reverse primers for TCR Jbeta segments was used in the multiplex PCR. TCRdb re-hosts the immuneACCESS table, in-frame sequences only. Its copies lack some clones; in the studies checked, an unresolved V gene accounts for under half of them, and the cause for the rest is not known. This sample is represented by about 120,000 clones; about three quarters of them were singletons. The ten largest clones take up 3.3% of the sample. Input material: PBMCs. These receptors were collected from a woman in her twenties or thirties in good health and CMV-seropositive.

The rearrangement links TRBV5-4 to TRBJ2-3; TRBD2 aligns across 11 bases. CDR3 length equals 16 residues. Germline V gene lookup returns CDR1 SGHNT and CDR2 YYREEE (reference sequence). J lost 0 bases, V lost 4 bases, and 4 bases had no gene match. CDR3 residues: CASSATSGGSTDTQYF. CDR3 DNA sequence: TGTGCCAGCAGCGCTACTAGCGGGGGAAGCACAGATACGCAGTATTTT.

The chain carries TRBV6-1 and TRBJ1-6, with no clear D. Germline V gene data show CDR1 as MNHNS and CDR2 as SASEGT. The CDR3 covers 13 residues. V was shortened by 8 bases and J by 9 bases, with 14 bases between the two germline ends. The CDR3 DNA follows: TGTGCCAGCGGCTTGGAGTCGCGTTCACCCCTCCACTTT. It translates to CASGLESRSPLHF.

The chain recombines TRBV11-2 with TRBJ2-2; maybe TRBD2 (6 bases). The germline gives CDR1 SGHAT, CDR2 FQNNGV. CDR3 length equals 16 residues. With 10 bases removed from V and 4 bases from J, the gap between germline ends came to 22 bases. CDR3 in amino acids: CATGTGAYVSTGELFF. CDR3 nucleotides: TGTGCCACCGGGACTGGAGCCTACGTGAGCACCGGGGAGCTGTTTTTT.

The CDR3 protein is CASLQGTGELFF. CDR3 coding DNA: TGTGCCAGCCTACAGGGAACCGGGGAGCTGTTTTTT. V is TRBV6-5 and J is TRBJ2-2; a possible D gene is TRBD1 (6 bases). The V gene lost 8 bases and the J gene lost 5 bases, with 9 bases spanning the gap. The CDR3 is made up of 12 amino acids. Germline CDR1 reads MNHEY; CDR2 reads SVGAGI.

This clone was seen more than once but under ten times. Other DNA sequences of this sample code for an identical CDR3. This chain links TRBV4-3 with TRBJ2-3; 8 positions agree with TRBD1. Trimming cost V 2 bases and J 5 bases; bases outside gene matches: 6. The CDR3 totals 15 residues. Germline values: CDR1 LGHNA, CDR2 YSLEER. The CDR3 loop is CASSQQDRAGDTQYF. The CDR3 bases are TGCGCCAGCAGCCAACAGGACAGGGCCGGAGATACGCAGTATTTT.

This clone was detected once. The rearrangement links TRBV30 to TRBJ2-7; D may be TRBD2 (5 bases). Germline assignment: CDR1 GTSNPN and CDR2 SVGIG (reference sequence). Deletions cut 2 bases from V and 5 bases from J, with 22 bases between. The CDR3 is 16 residues long. CDR3 nucleotides: TGTGCCTGGAGTCCCCCGGGGTTAGAGGGAACCCACGAGCAGTACTTC. Amino acids: CAWSPPGLEGTHEQYF.

The chain recombines TRBV6-6 with TRBJ2-3; D possibly corresponds to TRBD2 (5 bases). CDR1 and CDR2 from the germline V gene are MNHNY and SVGAGI (reference sequence). The CDR3 extends over 13 amino acids. Trimming took 7 bases from V and 7 from J, leaving 15 bases between them. The CDR3 DNA follows: TGTGCCAGCACTGTGCTAGCTGAGAATACGCAGTATTTT. Translation gives CASTVLAENTQYF.

This clone was detected a few times. The V and J genes are TRBV5-4 and TRBJ1-2; D perhaps matches TRBD1 (5 bases). This CDR3 contains 11 residues. CDR1 is SGHNT, CDR2 YYREEE, per germline (reference sequence). V was shortened by 3 bases and J by 8 bases, with 8 bases between the two germline ends. The CDR3 reads CASSSRAGYTF. As DNA, the CDR3 is TGTGCCAGCAGCTCCAGGGCGGGCTACACCTTC.

This clone appeared a few times. This chain links TRBV28 with TRBJ1-2; D is unclear. The V end was cut by 3 bases, the J end by 8 bases, with 16 bases between. Germline values: CDR1 MDHEN, CDR2 SYDVKM. The CDR3 length is 14 residues. This CDR3 reads CASSFSGVASGYTF. The CDR3 nucleotides are TGTGCCAGCAGTTTTTCCGGGGTTGCTTCCGGCTACACCTTC.